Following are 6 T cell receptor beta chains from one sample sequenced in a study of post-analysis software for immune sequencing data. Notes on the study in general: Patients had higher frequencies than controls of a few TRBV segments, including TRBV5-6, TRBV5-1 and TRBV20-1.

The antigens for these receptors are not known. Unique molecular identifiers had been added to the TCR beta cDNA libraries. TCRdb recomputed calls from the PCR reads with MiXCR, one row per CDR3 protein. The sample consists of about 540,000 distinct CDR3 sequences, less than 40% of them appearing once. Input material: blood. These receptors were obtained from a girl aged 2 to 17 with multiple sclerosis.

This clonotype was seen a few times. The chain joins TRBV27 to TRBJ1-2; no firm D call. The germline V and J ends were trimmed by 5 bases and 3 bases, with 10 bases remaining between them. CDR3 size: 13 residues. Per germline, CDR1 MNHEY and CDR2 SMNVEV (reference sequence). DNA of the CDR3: TGTGCCAGCAGTCCGGACGGTTACTATGGCTACACCTTC. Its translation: CASSPDGYYGYTF.

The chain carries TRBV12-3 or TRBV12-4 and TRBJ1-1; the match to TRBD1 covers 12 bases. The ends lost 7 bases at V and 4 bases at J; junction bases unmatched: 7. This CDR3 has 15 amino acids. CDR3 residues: CASTGTGGWGTEAFF. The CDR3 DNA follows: TGTGCCAGCACAGGGACAGGGGGCTGGGGCACTGAAGCTTTCTTT.

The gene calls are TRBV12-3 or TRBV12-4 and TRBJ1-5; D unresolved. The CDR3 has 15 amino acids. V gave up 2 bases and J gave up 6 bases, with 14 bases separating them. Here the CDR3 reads CASSLRTAGPQPQHF. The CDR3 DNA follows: TGTGCCAGCAGTTTACGGACGGCCGGGCCTCAGCCCCAGCATTTT.

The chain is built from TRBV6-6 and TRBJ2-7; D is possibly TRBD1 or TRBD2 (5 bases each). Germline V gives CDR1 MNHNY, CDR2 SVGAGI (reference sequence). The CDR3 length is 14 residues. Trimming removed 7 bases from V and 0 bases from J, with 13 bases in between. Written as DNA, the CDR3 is TGTGCCAGCACCAGGGACGGCCACTCCTACGAGCAGTACTTC. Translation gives CASTRDGHSYEQYF.

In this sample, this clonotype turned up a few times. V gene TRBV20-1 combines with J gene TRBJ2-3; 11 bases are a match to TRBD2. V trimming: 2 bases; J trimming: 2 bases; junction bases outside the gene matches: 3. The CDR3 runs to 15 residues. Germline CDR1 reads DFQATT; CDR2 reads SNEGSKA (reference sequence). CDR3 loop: CSARLSGGATDTQYF. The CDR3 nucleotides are TGCAGTGCTAGACTTAGCGGGGGGGCCACAGATACGCAGTATTTT.

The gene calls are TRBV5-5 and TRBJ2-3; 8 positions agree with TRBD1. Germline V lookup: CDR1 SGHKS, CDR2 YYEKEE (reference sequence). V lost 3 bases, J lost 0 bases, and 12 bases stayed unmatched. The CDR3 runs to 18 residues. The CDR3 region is CASSSYRDRILSTDTQYF. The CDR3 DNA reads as TGTGCCAGCAGCTCATACCGGGACAGGATTCTCAGCACAGATACGCAGTATTTT.